These 5 T cell receptor beta chains were sequenced from one sample in a study of T cell repertoires in cytomegalovirus infection. TCRdb called the reads again in MiXCR, with one record for every CDR3 protein. The profile shows about 480,000 distinct CDR3 sequences, about 33% of them singletons. Their target antigens are unknown. The sample in question was cultured PBMCs, obtained from culture after CMV antigen stimulation. The source is a human donor in good health (CMV status not recorded). Some clones in this sample may be carry-over from other donors' samples.

CDR3 in DNA: TGTGCCAGCTCACGGGACGTAGAAGATACGCAGTATTTT. The encoded protein is CASSRDVEDTQYF. The gene calls are TRBV18 and TRBJ2-3; D may be TRBD1 or TRBD2 (5 bases each). The CDR3 sequence is 13 residues long. Per germline, CDR1 KGHSH and CDR2 LQKENI. Trimming cost V 4 bases and J 5 bases, with 10 bases left between them.

The V call is TRBV7-2, the J call TRBJ2-1; possibly TRBD2 for D (6 bases). Deletions cut 4 bases from V and 4 bases from J, with 32 bases between. Germline V gene lookup returns CDR1 SGHTA and CDR2 FQGNSA. The CDR3 sequence is 21 residues long. The CDR3 here is CASSSPLATLDRGGGYNEQFF. The CDR3 DNA reads as TGTGCCAGCAGCTCCCCCCTAGCGACACTAGATCGCGGCGGTGGGTACAATGAGCAGTTCTTC.

J is TRBJ1-5 and V is TRBV7-9; D is uncertain. CDR1 SEHNR and CDR2 FQNEAQ come from the germline V gene (reference sequence). CDR3 size: 12 residues. Trimming left V 8 bases short and J 4 bases short, with 9 bases between. The CDR3, as DNA: TGTGCCAGCGGAATTGGGAATCAGCCCCAGCATTTT. Its translation is CASGIGNQPQHF.

This chain joins TRBV7-9 and TRBJ1-1; 8 bases fit TRBD1. CDR3 length equals 17 residues. Germline lookup yields CDR1 SEHNR and CDR2 FQNEAQ (reference sequence). The ends lost 4 bases at V and 0 bases at J; junction bases unmatched: 10. CDR3 in amino acids: CASSSLGTGGMNTEAFF. The DNA for the CDR3 is TGTGCCAGCAGCTCCCTCGGGACAGGTGGCATGAACACTGAAGCTTTCTTT. Full variable domain (missing parts from reference TRBV7-9 and TRBJ1-1): DTGVSQNPRHKITKRGQNVTFRCDPISEHNRLYWYRQTLGQGPEFLTYFQNEAQLEKSRLLSDRFSAERPKGSFSTLEIQRTEQGDSAMYLCASSSLGTGGMNTEAFFGQGTRLTVV.

The gene calls are TRBV12-3 or TRBV12-4 and TRBJ1-4, with 9 bases that match TRBD1. V gave up 7 bases and J gave up 7 bases; unmatched junction bases: 16. The CDR3 runs to 17 residues. The CDR3, as DNA: TGTGCCAGCACCCCGAGGGGACAGGGAAGCCTGGCTGAAAAACTGTTTTTT. It encodes CASTPRGQGSLAEKLFF.